The sample holds many counts of the clone carrying this T cell receptor beta chain. The data were obtained in a study of kidney transplant recipient with SARS-CoV-2 infection. TCRdb redid the calling of the reads with MiXCR, one entry per CDR3 protein. The table includes about 250,000 distinct CDR3 sequences, 25% to 30% detected once. Germline V CDR1 and CDR2: LGHDT, YNNKEL (reference sequence). This CDR3 contains 18 residues. Between the trimmed V and J ends, which lost 5 bases and 5 bases, there was a span of 24 bases. The chain links TRBV3-1 to TRBJ2-2; D is ambiguous. The sequencing used a blood sample, collected at baseline and on roughly day 110 from a kidney transplant recipient. The receptor's source is a male patient aged 25 to 39 who had COVID-19 and was a kidney transplant recipient. The T cells may come from the graft donor. The DNA of the CDR3 is TGTGCCAGCAGCATCGTCGATCCCATTTCAGGCTTGACCGGGGAGCTGTTTTTT. Translated, it gives CASSIVDPISGLTGELFF.